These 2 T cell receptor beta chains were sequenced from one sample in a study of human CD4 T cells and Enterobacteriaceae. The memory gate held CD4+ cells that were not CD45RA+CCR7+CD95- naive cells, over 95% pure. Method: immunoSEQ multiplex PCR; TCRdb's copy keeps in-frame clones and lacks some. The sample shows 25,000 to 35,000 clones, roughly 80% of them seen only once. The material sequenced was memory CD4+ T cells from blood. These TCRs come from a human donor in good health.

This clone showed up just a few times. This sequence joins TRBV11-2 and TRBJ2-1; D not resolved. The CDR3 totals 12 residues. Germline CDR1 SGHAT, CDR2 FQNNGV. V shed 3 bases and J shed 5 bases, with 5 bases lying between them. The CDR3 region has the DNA TGTGCCAGCAGCTTCGCAAACAATGAGCAGTTCTTC. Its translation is CASSFANNEQFF.

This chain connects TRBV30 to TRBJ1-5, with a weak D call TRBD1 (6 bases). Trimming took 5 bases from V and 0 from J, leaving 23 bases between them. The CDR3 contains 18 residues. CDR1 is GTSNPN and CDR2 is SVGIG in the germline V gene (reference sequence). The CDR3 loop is CAWGRGGNGFSSNQPQHF. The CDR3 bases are TGTGCCTGGGGGAGAGGGGGGAATGGGTTTAGTAGCAATCAGCCCCAGCATTTT. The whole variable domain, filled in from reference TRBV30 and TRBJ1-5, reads SQTIHQWPATLVQPVGSPLSLECTVEGTSNPNLYWYRQAAGRGLQLLFYSVGIGQISSEVPQNLSASRPQDRQFILSSKKLLLSDSGFYLCAWGRGGNGFSSNQPQHFGDGTRLSIL.